A selection of T cell receptor beta chains follows, all from one sample in a study of cytomegalovirus exposure and HLA in healthy donors. The assay was immunoSEQ multiplex PCR, and TCRdb's table has in-frame clones only and misses some. Here the sample spans tens of thousands of clones, around 80% being singletons. Sequenced: PBMCs. The receptors stem from a male donor in good health and CMV-seronegative. CDR3s include the opening cysteine and the closing phenylalanine or tryptophan. A D gene is named only where the DNA matches it firmly. Expanded clones get a size class; other rows say once, few or many, or leave the size out.

TRBJ2-5,NA,TRBV7-8,NA,TGTGCCAGCAGCTTAATTGCTACAGGCGGGACCCAGTACTTC,CASSLIATGGTQYF
TRBJ1-2,NA,TRBV5-5,TRBD1,TGTGCCAGCAGCTTGAGTCAGGGGGTCGGGGGCTACACCTTC,CASSLSQGVGGYTF
TRBJ1-1,NA,TRBV7-9,TRBD1,TGTGCCAGCAGCTTAACGAGATCCGACAGGGGAGGTGACACTGAAGCTTTCTTT,CASSLTRSDRGGDTEAFF
TRBJ1-2,NA,TRBV19,TRBD1,TGTGCCAGCCATATGATGGGACAGGGGGAAGATGGCTACACCTTC,CASHMMGQGEDGYTF
TRBJ1-3,NA,TRBV19,TRBD1,TGTGCCAGTAGTCCGAGGGGGCATTCTGGAAACACCATATATTTT,CASSPRGHSGNTIYF
TRBJ1-5,NA,TRBV19,NA,TGTGCCAGTAGTAAAGAGCGGGGGCCGAATCAGCCCCAGCATTTT,CASSKERGPNQPQHF
TRBJ2-7,NA,TRBV7-3,NA,TGTGCCAGCAACTCGGGGGAACATCCATGTAACGAGCAGTACTTC,CASNSGEHPCNEQYF
TRBJ1-6,few,TRBV7-2,NA,TGTGCCAGCAGCTCGGGTCCCAATTCACCCCTCCACTTT,CASSSGPNSPLHF
TRBJ1-6,NA,TRBV18,TRBD1,TGTGCCAGCTCGCTACAGGGGCAGCCCCTCCACTTT,CASSLQGQPLHF
TRBJ1-3,once,TRBV30,NA,TGTGCCTGGGAACGGTACTCTGGAAACACCATATATTTT,CAWERYSGNTIYF